This T cell receptor (beta chain) originates from a study of Ad26.COV2.S vaccination and SARS-CoV-2 variants. With respect to this clone: Its cognate antigen is unknown.

Treatment: about 20 received Ad26.COV2.S at low or high dose, single or two shots; roughly five received placebo; per-sample allocation not given. Sampling happened 63 days after the first vaccine or placebo injection. Profiling relied on immunoSEQ multiplex PCR, and the TCRdb table lists in-frame clones only, not all of them. There are about 480,000 clones in the sample; around nine tenths occur only once, and roughly 13% lies in the top ten. Study results and caveats: The study found similar non-spike TCR breadth in vaccine and placebo recipients. Overall T cell responses may have been underestimated by the analyses of TCR breadth and depth.

With 4 bases clipped from V and 1 base from J, the junction kept 12 bases outside the gene matches. This CDR3 contains 18 residues. Germline V gene data show CDR1 as MNHNS and CDR2 as SASEGT. Specimen: peripheral blood, collected in a trial of Ad26.COV2.S vaccine versus placebo. This rearrangement joins TRBV6-1 to TRBJ2-3; 9 bases align to TRBD2. The receptor's source is a person between 18 and 65 years old who received the Ad26.COV2.S COVID-19 vaccine or a placebo. The CDR3 DNA follows: TGTGCCAGCAGTGGAAAGGGACTAGCTCTATGGGGCACAGATACGCAGTATTTT. As protein: CASSGKGLALWGTDTQYF.